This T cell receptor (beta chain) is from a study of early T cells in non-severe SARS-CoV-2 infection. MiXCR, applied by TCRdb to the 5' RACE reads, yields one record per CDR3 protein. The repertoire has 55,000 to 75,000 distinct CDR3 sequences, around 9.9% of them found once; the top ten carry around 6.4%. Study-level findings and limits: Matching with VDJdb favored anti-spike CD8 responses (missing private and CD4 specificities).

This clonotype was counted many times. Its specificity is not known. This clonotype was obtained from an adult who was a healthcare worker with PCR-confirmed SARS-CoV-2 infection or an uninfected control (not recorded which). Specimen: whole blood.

The DNA of the CDR3 is TGTGCCAGTAGTATGCCCGACAGAGCCAGCAATCAGCCCCAGCATTTT. Protein product: CASSMPDRASNQPQHF. J is TRBJ1-5 and V is TRBV19, with D tentatively TRBD1 (5 bases). Trimming pared 3 bases from V and 1 base from J, leaving 13 bases between. The CDR3 has 16 amino acids. Germline values: CDR1 LNHDA, CDR2 SQIVND (reference sequence).